The entry that follows covers one T cell receptor (beta chain) sequence. This clonotype was recorded a few times. The antigen it binds to is not known. No much larger clone exists at a distance of one base, and base qualities are not known. The source of the sample is a study of T cells in Graves' hyperthyroidism and ophthalmopathy (dated by TCRdb to the late 2010s). In terms of the full investigation: A discovery cohort of about a hundred patients, 43 with Graves' ophthalmopathy and approximately 55 with stable Graves' hyperthyroidism, was used to find distinguishing TCR V-J signatures. Whether ophthalmopathy could be predicted prospectively was tested in an independent validation cohort made up of 18 to 20 hyperthyroidism patients plus 17 patients who later progressed to ophthalmopathy. The paper describes TCR Vbeta CDR3 sequencing of roughly 130 peripheral blood samples, made up of approximately 40 ophthalmopathy patients, 70 to 80 hyperthyroidism patients and some 17 progressor patients. After sampling, hyperthyroidism patients received methimazole starting at 30 mg daily, and ophthalmopathy patients received high-dose intravenous methylprednisolone. The study also compared thyroid tissue and blood T-cell repertoires from more than 5 Graves' hyperthyroidism patients. The approximately 100 discovery patients were divided at random into training and test sets in a 7:3 ratio.

Stable Graves' hyperthyroidism was defined as no progression to ophthalmopathy during 18 months of follow-up. Hyperthyroidism patients were newly diagnosed, had a disease duration of under 2 months, and were aged 18 to 65 years. Any patient with an uncontrolled infection, another autoimmune disease, pregnancy or lactation was excluded. Diagnoses relied on clinical symptoms, serum thyroxine and TRAb, thyroid ultrasound and orbital computed tomography. Total RNA was extracted using Trizol reagent, and RNA quality was assessed on an Agilent 2100 Bioanalyzer. TCR beta CDR3 regions were amplified from RNA transcripts. A first-round RT-PCR of the TCR CDR3 used the HTBI primer set with the Qiagen OneStep RT-PCR kit. Libraries were constructed in a second round of multiplex PCR, after which size selection and purification were carried out. Libraries were sequenced paired-end with 100 bp reads on an Illumina HiSeq2000. Turning to the authors' computational methods: SOAPnuke was used to process the raw data, removing reads that contained adapters or uncalled bases, had a mean Phred below 15, or lacked an exact match to the constant primer or identifier. High-quality paired reads were merged using COPE v1.2.5, and each unique nucleotide sequence was defined as a clonotype. MiTCR v1.1 was used to align the clonotypes against IMGT TRBV, TRBD and TRBJ reference segments. Only V-J combinations with frequency above 0.0001, covering roughly 99% of repertoires, were analysed. The TCS score was defined as F50 (clonal expansion) divided by E x V (chaos), with BLOSUM62-based TCRdist calculated between CDR3 peptides within each V-J. Welch's t-statistics and random forest reduced around 510 V-J features to 10 to 15, which were used in a naive Bayes classifier (R e1071). The similarity between thyroid and blood repertoires was quantified using the Morisita-Horn index. TCRdb handled the public reads itself, with Q25 trimming in fastp and clone calling in MiXCR, and kept productive beta chains. CDR3 protein sequences are deduplicated, and each keeps its most common genes and DNA. It is TCRdb's table, rather than the study itself, that gives the V and J calls and clone size. The sample profile shows 500,000 to 600,000 distinct CDR3 sequences; 40% to 55% of them were found once. The ten most abundant clones make up about 7.8% of the sample.

The CDR3 runs 17 residues from the cysteine to the phenylalanine. Just CDR3 DNA is preserved here, 51 bases in frame from base 1. V loses 5 bases of germline sequence and J loses 0 bases, and the interval between the two ends is 19 bases. What the study reported, not specific to this receptor: Most expanded thyroid clonotypes (frequency above 0.001) were also detected in blood, suggesting blood repertoires may reflect thyroid immune responses. In validation, the model predicted progression to ophthalmopathy with 55% to 71% sensitivity and over 72% specificity, a median of approximately 6.7 months before onset. Sample size was not statistically predetermined, and investigators were not blinded to group allocation. Ophthalmopathy was separated from stable hyperthyroidism by a 13 V-J signature model, with around 90% sensitivity and 81% to 82% specificity obtained in cross-validation and 80%/75% obtained in testing.

The V and J segments used are TRBV12-3 or TRBV12-4 and TRBJ1-2; the best D guess is TRBD1, with 5 bases matching. Sequencing was performed on peripheral blood or thyroid tissue (not recorded which). This receptor was taken from a woman under 30 with Graves' hyperthyroidism. The DNA sequence is given as TGTGCCAGCAGTATACGAATTCGGGGGGGATCTAACTATGGCTACACCTTC. It encodes CASSIRIRGGSNYGYTF.